Below, 19 T cell receptor beta chains from the same sample are listed, as sequenced in a study of shared clonotypes between healthy human individuals. CD45RO negativity and positive selection for CCR7 defined naive CD8 cells, a population that excluded terminally differentiated effector memory CD45RA+ cells. Libraries were prepared by immunoSEQ multiplex PCR; TCRdb keeps only in-frame clonotypes and omits some of them. The data show 700,000 to 950,000 clones, approximately 96% seen once. Sequenced input: naive CD8+ T cells sorted from blood. All receptors come from a young man in good health.

V and J are TRBV7-9 and TRBJ1-4; D is ambiguous. Trimming shortened V by 4 bases and J by 6 bases, and 9 bases separated the two germline ends. Germline V gene sequence: CDR1 SEHNR, CDR2 FQNEAQ (reference sequence). This CDR3 region has 13 residues. The CDR3, as DNA: TGTGCCAGCAGCTCAACTTCCGATGAAAAACTGTTTTTT. This codes for CASSSTSDEKLFF.

The genes are TRBV5-1 and TRBJ2-7; D uncertain. The ends were cut back, 4 bases at V and 4 bases at J, with 9 bases in the middle. Germline V gene sequence: CDR1 SGHRS, CDR2 YFSETQ. The CDR3 is 12 amino acids. The CDR3 region has the DNA TGCGCCAGCAGCCCGGACGAATACGAGCAGTACTTC. Translation: CASSPDEYEQYF.

This chain connects TRBV27 to TRBJ2-7; 11 bases map to TRBD2. The CDR3 totals 15 residues. The germline V gene encodes CDR1 MNHEY and CDR2 SMNVEV (reference sequence). V shed 5 bases and J 2 bases; nucleotides not matched to a gene: 5. CDR3 nucleotides: TGTGCCAGCAGTCAACTAGCGGGAGAAGCCTACGAGCAGTACTTC. Translated, it gives CASSQLAGEAYEQYF.

This chain uses TRBV7-9 with TRBJ1-1, with D possibly matching TRBD1 (6 bases). The germline CDR1 and CDR2 sequences are SEHNR and FQNEAQ (reference sequence). The CDR3 contains 13 residues. V was pared by 7 bases and J by 7 bases, with 16 bases between. CDR3 in amino acids: CASNNRDMIEAFF. CDR3 nucleotide sequence: TGTGCCAGCAACAACAGGGACATGATTGAAGCTTTCTTT.

The chain carries TRBV29-1 and TRBJ1-1, with 8 bases fitting TRBD1. The CDR3 loop spans 15 amino acids. J gave up 4 bases and V 2 bases, and 9 bases lay outside the gene matches. Germline CDR1 and CDR2: SQVTM and ANQGSEA. The chain's CDR3 is CSVEFASDRATEAFF. The CDR3 coding sequence is TGCAGCGTTGAATTCGCCTCGGACAGGGCCACTGAAGCTTTCTTT.

The chain couples TRBV13 to TRBJ2-7, with TRBD1 identical over 7 bases. J lost 4 bases, V lost 5 bases, and 8 bases had no gene match. CDR3 size: 14 residues. Germline loops: CDR1 PRHDT, CDR2 FYEKMQ (reference sequence). The CDR3, as DNA: TGTGCCAGCAGCACTTCCGGGACAGAGTACGAGCAGTACTTC. Translating gives CASSTSGTEYEQYF.

The V gene is TRBV27, the J gene TRBJ2-5; D might be TRBD1 or TRBD2, each matching 5 bases. The germline V and J ends were trimmed by 7 bases and 5 bases, with 23 bases remaining between them. Germline assignment: CDR1 MNHEY and CDR2 SMNVEV (reference sequence). This CDR3 contains 16 residues. The CDR3 DNA follows: TGTGCCAGCAAACCGGGGCGGGCGTTCCTTCCTGAGACCCAGTACTTC. Its translation is CASKPGRAFLPETQYF.

The J gene is TRBJ2-7, the V gene TRBV28; D may be TRBD2 (5 bases). The CDR3 length is 17 residues. CDR1 and CDR2 (germline): MDHEN, SYDVKM. Trimming stripped 6 bases from V and 4 bases from J, with 25 bases between. DNA of the CDR3: TGTGCCAGCAGCTACGAGTTCGGGATATTAGGTCGATACGAGCAGTACTTC. Its protein product is CASSYEFGILGRYEQYF.

DNA for the CDR3: TGTGCCAGCAGCTTGTCGGGGGGGCTATTTTACGAGCAGTACTTC. It codes for CASSLSGGLFYEQYF. This rearrangement joins TRBV11-3 to TRBJ2-7; TRBD2 matches 8 bases. This CDR3 contains 15 residues. The V and J ends lost 3 bases and 4 bases, in that order; junction bases with no gene match: 8. Germline values: CDR1 SGHNT, CDR2 YENEEA.

The chain recombines TRBV7-8 with TRBJ1-3; D remains ambiguous. V lost 3 bases to trimming and J lost 0 bases, with 15 bases between them. The CDR3 is made up of 17 amino acids. Germline CDR1 reads SGHVS; CDR2 reads FQNEAQ. This CDR3 is CASSLGVLGLSGNTIYF. CDR3 DNA sequence: TGTGCCAGCAGCTTGGGCGTTCTCGGCCTCTCTGGAAACACCATATATTTT.

J is TRBJ2-1 and V is TRBV27; D gene uncertain. Germline CDR1 and CDR2: MNHEY and SMNVEV (reference sequence). The CDR3 totals 15 residues. V was cut by 3 bases and J by 10 bases, with 19 bases left in between. CDR3 coding DNA: TGTGCCAGCAGTTTTCCCCCCGGAGTGCGGTCGGAGCAGTTCTTC. Its translation: CASSFPPGVRSEQFF.

This clone was recorded many times. The rearrangement uses TRBV27 and TRBJ2-5; 9 nucleotides line up with TRBD1. Per germline, CDR1 MNHEY and CDR2 SMNVEV (reference sequence). V was pared by 0 bases and J by 5 bases, with 13 bases of the junction left unmatched. This CDR3 is built from 18 residues. CDR3 bases: TGTGCCAGCAGTTTATCGGGACCCGGGACAGGGTTTTTGGAGACCCAGTACTTC. Translating gives CASSLSGPGTGFLETQYF.

The CDR3 DNA reads TGTGCCAGCAGCCCCCGCGACAGGGGGGCGCCCTATGGCTACACCTTC. Translated, it gives CASSPRDRGAPYGYTF. V is TRBV7-9 and J is TRBJ1-2; 9 bases agree with TRBD1. The CDR3 is made up of 16 amino acids. The ends lost 5 bases at V and 4 bases at J; junction bases unmatched: 11. Germline V gene lookup returns CDR1 SEHNR and CDR2 FQNEAQ (reference sequence).

The V gene is TRBV19, the J gene TRBJ2-7; 7 bases align to TRBD2. Trimming at V came to 6 bases and at J to 6 bases, leaving 14 bases not matched to a gene. Germline assignment: CDR1 LNHDA and CDR2 SQIVND (reference sequence). The CDR3 is 15 amino acids. In DNA, the CDR3 is TGTGCCAGTAGACTTTCATCGGGAGGACCTCTCGAGCAGTACTTC. As protein: CASRLSSGGPLEQYF.

DNA of the CDR3: TGTGCCAGCAGCTTCCGGACTAGCGGGACGACCTACGAGCAGTACTTC. Its protein is CASSFRTSGTTYEQYF. The genes are TRBV5-8 and TRBJ2-7; TRBD2 matches at 12 bases. The CDR3 is 16 residues long. Trimming at V came to 2 bases and at J to 2 bases, leaving 5 bases not matched to a gene. The V gene's germline CDR1 is SGHTS and CDR2 YDEGEE. The variable domain in full, completed from reference TRBV5-8 and TRBJ2-7, reads EAGVTQSPTHLIKTRGQQATLRCSPISGHTSVYWYQQALGLGLQFLLWYDEGEERNRGNFPPRFSGRQFPNYSSELNVNALELEDSALYLCASSFRTSGTTYEQYFGPGTRLTVT.

The chain is built from TRBV27 and TRBJ2-7; D uncertain. V lost 8 bases and J 3 bases, leaving 17 bases between the germline ends. Germline V gives CDR1 MNHEY, CDR2 SMNVEV (reference sequence). CDR3 length equals 14 residues. The CDR3 reads CASRATGAVYEQYF. CDR3 sequence (DNA): TGTGCCAGCCGGGCCACCGGCGCCGTCTACGAGCAGTACTTC.

This sequence joins TRBV7-9 and TRBJ1-3; TRBD1 matches 7 bases. CDR1 is SEHNR and CDR2 is FQNEAQ in the germline V gene (reference sequence). CDR3 length: 17 amino acids. V lost 2 bases to trimming and J lost 3 bases; unmatched junction nucleotides: 10. CDR3 region: CASSLSRGRDSGNTIYF. The CDR3 DNA is TGTGCCAGCAGCTTAAGTCGGGGGCGGGACAGTGGAAACACCATATATTTT.

This chain links TRBV11-2 with TRBJ2-3; D is uncertain. Germline assignment: CDR1 SGHAT and CDR2 FQNNGV. Trimming removed 6 bases from V and 0 bases from J, with 13 bases in between. This CDR3 has 15 amino acids. In DNA, the CDR3 is TGTGCCAGCAGGAATTACGGGTCTAGCACAGATACGCAGTATTTT. Translation: CASRNYGSSTDTQYF.

V gene TRBV11-2 combines with J gene TRBJ2-1; D is perhaps TRBD2 (5 bases). The germline V gene has CDR1 SGHAT and CDR2 FQNNGV. With 4 bases removed from V and 9 bases from J, the gap between germline ends came to 16 bases. The CDR3 totals 14 residues. The CDR3 region is CASSSGEAEGEQFF. In nucleotides, the CDR3 is TGTGCCAGCAGCTCCGGAGAGGCCGAGGGTGAGCAGTTCTTC.